This T cell receptor beta chain was identified during a study of T cell clones after liver transplantation. About the study: TCRbeta sequencing after a pre-transplant mixed lymphocyte reaction identified graft-donor-reactive clones, later tracked in post-transplant blood. Subjects received no induction therapy and standard immunosuppression until randomization at 12-24 months post-transplant. Patients counted as tolerant after at least one year off all immunosuppression, enzymes not exceeding twice normal.

The CDR3 spans 16 residues. Germline V gene lookup returns CDR1 KGHSY and CDR2 FQNENV. The V and J ends lost 5 bases and 3 bases, in that order; junction bases with no gene match: 12. The repertoire was sequenced with immunoSEQ multiplex PCR; TCRdb's copy has only in-frame clones and lacks some. The data contain around 15,000 clones, nearly 95% of them singletons. This material consisted of CD8+ T cells from blood, taken before liver transplant. The receptor was isolated from a human donor who received a liver transplant. V gene TRBV16 combines with J gene TRBJ2-7; 8 nucleotides agree with TRBD2. The CDR3 coding sequence is TGTGCCAGCAGCGCCACTAGCGGAGGTGAGATCTACGAGCAGTACTTC. Amino acids: CASSATSGGEIYEQYF.